Detailed here is one T cell receptor beta chain. The data derive from a study of T cell changes during pregnancy in multiple sclerosis. CDR1 and CDR2 from the germline V gene are SGDLS and YYNGEE. The CDR3 has 16 residues. V dropped 6 bases and J dropped 0 bases, with 16 bases sitting between them. Assay used: immunoSEQ multiplex PCR; TCRdb lists only in-frame clones, some missing. The sample includes roughly 60,000 clones, roughly 87% seen only once; the top ten take less than 2.5%. Sequenced here: peripheral blood, sampled in the second trimester of pregnancy. The V gene is TRBV9, the J gene TRBJ1-3; D not resolved. This sequence was found in a female donor in good health, enrolled as a control in a pregnancy study. This chain's CDR3 is CASTGLDGNSGNTIYF. CDR3 DNA: TGTGCCAGCACCGGTCTCGACGGGAACTCTGGAAACACCATATATTTT. The variable domain in full, with the rest retrieved from reference TRBV9 and TRBJ1-3, is DSGVTQTPKHLITATGQRVTLRCSPRSGDLSVYWYQQSLDQGLQFLIQYYNGEERAKGNILERFSAQQFPDLHSELNLSSLELGDSALYFCASTGLDGNSGNTIYFGEGSWLTVV.